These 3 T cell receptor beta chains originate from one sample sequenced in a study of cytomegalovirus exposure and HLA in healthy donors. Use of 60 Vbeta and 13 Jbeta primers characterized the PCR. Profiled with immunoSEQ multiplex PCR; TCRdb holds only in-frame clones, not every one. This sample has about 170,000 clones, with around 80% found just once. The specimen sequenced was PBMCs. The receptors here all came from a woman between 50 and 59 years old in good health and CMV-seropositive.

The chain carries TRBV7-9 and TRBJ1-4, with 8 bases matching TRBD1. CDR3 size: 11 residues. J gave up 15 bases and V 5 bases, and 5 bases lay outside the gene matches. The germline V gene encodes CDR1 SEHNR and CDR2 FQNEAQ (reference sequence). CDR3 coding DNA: TGTGCCAGCAGCGGGACAGGCTACTTGTTTTTT. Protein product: CASSGTGYLFF. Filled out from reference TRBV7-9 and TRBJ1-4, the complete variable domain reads DTGVSQNPRHKITKRGQNVTFRCDPISEHNRLYWYRQTLGQGPEFLTYFQNEAQLEKSRLLSDRFSAERPKGSFSTLEIQRTEQGDSAMYLCASSGTGYLFFGSGTQLSVL.

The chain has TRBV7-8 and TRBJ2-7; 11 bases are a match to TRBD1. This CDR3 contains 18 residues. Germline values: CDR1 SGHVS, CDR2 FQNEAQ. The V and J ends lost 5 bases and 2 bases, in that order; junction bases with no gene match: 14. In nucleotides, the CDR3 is TGTGCCAGCAGCGAAGCAGGACAGGGGGCTGTCTCCGCCTACGAGCAGTACTTC. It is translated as CASSEAGQGAVSAYEQYF.

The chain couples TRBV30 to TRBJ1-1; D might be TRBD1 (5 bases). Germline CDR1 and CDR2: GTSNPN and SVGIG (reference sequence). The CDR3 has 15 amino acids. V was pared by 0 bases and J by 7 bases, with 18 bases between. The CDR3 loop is CAWSVRGDSRIEAFF. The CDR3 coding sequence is TGTGCCTGGAGTGTACGTGGAGACAGCCGGATTGAAGCTTTCTTT.